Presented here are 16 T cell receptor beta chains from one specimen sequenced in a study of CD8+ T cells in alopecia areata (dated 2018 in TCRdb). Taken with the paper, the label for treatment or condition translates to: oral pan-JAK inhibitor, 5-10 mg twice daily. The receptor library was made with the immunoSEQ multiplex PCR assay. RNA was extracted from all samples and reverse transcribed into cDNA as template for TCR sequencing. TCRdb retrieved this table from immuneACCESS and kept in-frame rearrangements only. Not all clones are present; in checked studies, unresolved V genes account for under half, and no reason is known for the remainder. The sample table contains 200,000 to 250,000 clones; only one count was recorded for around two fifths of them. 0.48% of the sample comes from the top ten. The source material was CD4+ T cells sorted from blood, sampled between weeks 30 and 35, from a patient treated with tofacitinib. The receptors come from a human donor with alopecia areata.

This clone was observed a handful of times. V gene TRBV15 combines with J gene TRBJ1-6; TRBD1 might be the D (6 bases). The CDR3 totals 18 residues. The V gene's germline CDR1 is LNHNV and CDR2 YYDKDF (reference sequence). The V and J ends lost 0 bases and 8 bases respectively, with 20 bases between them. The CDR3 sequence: CATSRDPTGRPADSPLHF. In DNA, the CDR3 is TGTGCCACCAGCAGAGATCCGACAGGACGGCCTGCCGATTCACCCCTCCACTTT.

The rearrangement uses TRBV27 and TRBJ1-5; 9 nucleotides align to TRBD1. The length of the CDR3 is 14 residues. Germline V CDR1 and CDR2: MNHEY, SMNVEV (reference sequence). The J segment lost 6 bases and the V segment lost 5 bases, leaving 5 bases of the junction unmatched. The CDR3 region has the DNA TGTGCCAGCAGTCCACAGGGGGCGATTCAGCCCCAGCATTTT. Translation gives CASSPQGAIQPQHF.

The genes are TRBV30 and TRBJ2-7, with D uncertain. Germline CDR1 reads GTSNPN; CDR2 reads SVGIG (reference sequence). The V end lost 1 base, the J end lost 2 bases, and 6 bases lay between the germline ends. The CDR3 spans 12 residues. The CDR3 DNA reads TGTGCCTGGAGTGACGTCCCCTACGAGCAGTACTTC. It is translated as CAWSDVPYEQYF.

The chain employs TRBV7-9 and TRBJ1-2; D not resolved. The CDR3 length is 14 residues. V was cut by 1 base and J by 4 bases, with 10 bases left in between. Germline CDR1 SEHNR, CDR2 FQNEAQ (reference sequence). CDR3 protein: CASSLEVRSYGYTF. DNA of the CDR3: TGTGCCAGCAGCTTAGAAGTCCGCTCCTATGGCTACACCTTC.

The CDR3 region is CASSLRESSYEQYF. The CDR3 region has the DNA TGCGCCAGCAGCTTGAGGGAGAGCTCCTACGAGCAGTACTTC. The chain joins TRBV5-1 to TRBJ2-7, with a possible D match to TRBD2 (5 bases). V lost 1 base and J lost 0, with 8 bases in between. The CDR3 runs 14 residues. Germline V lookup: CDR1 SGHRS, CDR2 YFSETQ. The full variable domain, its missing parts supplied by reference TRBV5-1 and TRBJ2-7, is KAGVTQTPRYLIKTRGQQVTLSCSPISGHRSVSWYQQTPGQGLQFLFEYFSETQRNKGNFPGRFSGRQFSNSRSEMNVSTLELGDSALYLCASSLRESSYEQYFGPGTRLTVT.

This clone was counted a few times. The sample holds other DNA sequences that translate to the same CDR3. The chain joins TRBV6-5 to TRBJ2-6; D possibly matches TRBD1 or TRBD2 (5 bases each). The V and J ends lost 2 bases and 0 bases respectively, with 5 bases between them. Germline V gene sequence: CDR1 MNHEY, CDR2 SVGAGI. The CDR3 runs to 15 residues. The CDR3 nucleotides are TGTGCCAGCAGTTACGGGGGCTCTGGGGCCAACGTCCTGACTTTC. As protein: CASSYGGSGANVLTF.

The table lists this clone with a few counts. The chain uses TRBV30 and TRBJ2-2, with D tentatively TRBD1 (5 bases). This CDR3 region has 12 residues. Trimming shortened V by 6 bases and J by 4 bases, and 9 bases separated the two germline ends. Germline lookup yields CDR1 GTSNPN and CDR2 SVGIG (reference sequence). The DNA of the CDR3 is TGTGCCTGCCACAGGTCCACCGGGGAGCTGTTTTTT. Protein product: CACHRSTGELFF.

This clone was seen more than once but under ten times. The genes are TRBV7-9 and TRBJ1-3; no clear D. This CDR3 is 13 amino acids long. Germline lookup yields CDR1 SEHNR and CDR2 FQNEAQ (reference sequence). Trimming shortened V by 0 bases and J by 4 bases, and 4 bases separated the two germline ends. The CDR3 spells CASSLAQGNTIYF. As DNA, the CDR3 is TGTGCCAGCAGCTTAGCCCAGGGAAACACCATATATTTT.

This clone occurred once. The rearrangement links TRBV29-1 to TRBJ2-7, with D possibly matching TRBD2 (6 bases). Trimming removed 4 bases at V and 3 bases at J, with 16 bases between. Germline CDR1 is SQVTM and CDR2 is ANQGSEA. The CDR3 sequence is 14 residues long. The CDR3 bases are TGCAGCGTTGCCCCGGGACTCTCGTTCTACGAGCAGTACTTC. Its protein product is CSVAPGLSFYEQYF.

The CDR3, as DNA: TGTGCCAGCAGCTTAACAGTATCTATCTCTGGGGCCAACGTCCTGACTTTC. Protein sequence: CASSLTVSISGANVLTF. The V and J genes are TRBV7-2 and TRBJ2-6, with unresolved D. CDR3 length: 17 amino acids. In germline, CDR1 is SGHTA, CDR2 FQGNSA. The ends were cut back, 2 bases at V and 0 bases at J, with 11 bases in the middle.

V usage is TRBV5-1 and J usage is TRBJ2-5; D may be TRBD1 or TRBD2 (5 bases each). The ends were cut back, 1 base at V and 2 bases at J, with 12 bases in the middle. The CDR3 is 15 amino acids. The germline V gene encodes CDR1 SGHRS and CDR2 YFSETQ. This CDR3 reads CASSLWQGRQETQYF. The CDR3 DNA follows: TGCGCCAGCAGCTTGTGGCAGGGACGGCAAGAGACCCAGTACTTC.

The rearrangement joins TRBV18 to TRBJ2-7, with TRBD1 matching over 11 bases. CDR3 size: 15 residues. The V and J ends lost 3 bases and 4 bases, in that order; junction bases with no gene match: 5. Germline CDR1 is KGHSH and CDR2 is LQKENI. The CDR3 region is CASSPGTGGTYEQYF. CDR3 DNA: TGTGCCAGCTCACCCGGGACAGGGGGTACGTACGAGCAGTACTTC. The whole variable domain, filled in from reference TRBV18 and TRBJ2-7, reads NAGVMQNPRHLVRRRGQEARLRCSPMKGHSHVYWYRQLPEEGLKFMVYLQKENIIDESGMPKERFSAEFPKEGPSILRIQQVVRGDSAAYFCASSPGTGGTYEQYFGPGTRLTVT.

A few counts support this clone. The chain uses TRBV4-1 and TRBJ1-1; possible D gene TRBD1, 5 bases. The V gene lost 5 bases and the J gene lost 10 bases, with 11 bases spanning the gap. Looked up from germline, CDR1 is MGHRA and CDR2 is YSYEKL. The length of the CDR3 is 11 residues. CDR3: CASSAPGGAFF. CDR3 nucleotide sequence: TGCGCCAGCAGCGCCCCCGGGGGAGCTTTCTTT.

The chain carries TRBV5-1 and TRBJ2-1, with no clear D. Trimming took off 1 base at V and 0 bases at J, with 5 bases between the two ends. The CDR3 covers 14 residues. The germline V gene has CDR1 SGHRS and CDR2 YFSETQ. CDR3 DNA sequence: TGCGCCAGCAGCTTGAGTAGCTCCTACAATGAGCAGTTCTTC. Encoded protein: CASSLSSSYNEQFF. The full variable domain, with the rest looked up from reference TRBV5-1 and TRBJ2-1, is KAGVTQTPRYLIKTRGQQVTLSCSPISGHRSVSWYQQTPGQGLQFLFEYFSETQRNKGNFPGRFSGRQFSNSRSEMNVSTLELGDSALYLCASSLSSSYNEQFFGPGTRLTVL.

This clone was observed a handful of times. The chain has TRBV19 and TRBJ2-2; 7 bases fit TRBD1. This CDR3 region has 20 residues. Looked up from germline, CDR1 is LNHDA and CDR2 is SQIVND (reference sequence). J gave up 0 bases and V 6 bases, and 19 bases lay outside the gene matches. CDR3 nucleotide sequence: TGTGCCAGTAGCCAACTAAGGGGGCCGGCGGGTAATTCGAACACCGGGGAGCTGTTTTTT. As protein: CASSQLRGPAGNSNTGELFF.

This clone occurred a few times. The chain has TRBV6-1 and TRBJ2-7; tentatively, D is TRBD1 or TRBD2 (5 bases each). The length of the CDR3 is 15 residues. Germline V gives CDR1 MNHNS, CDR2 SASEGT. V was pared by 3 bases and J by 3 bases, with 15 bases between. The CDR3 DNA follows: TGTGCCAGCAGTGACCAACCGGGACCCTACTACGAGCAGTACTTC. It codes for CASSDQPGPYYEQYF.